This TCR beta chain was profiled in a study of blood T cells in healthy people across ages. Overall study findings and caveats: Long-lived and aged donors differed, with more naive CD4+ cells and higher diversity in the long-lived.

A sample-barcoded 5' primer and a J-beta primer mix were used in a second PCR of about 7 to 12 cycles. MiXCR was run by TCRdb on the 5' RACE reads, yielding one entry per CDR3 protein. This sample carries hundreds of thousands of distinct CDR3 sequences, approximately 25% of them seen once, and the ten largest clones take approximately 8.7%. The study recruited healthy Caucasian donors from Russia who were aged about 6 to 90. This clonotype turned up a few times. Its specificity is not known. After removal of 8 bases from V and 8 bases from J, the junction contained 11 bases not matched to a gene. CDR1 and CDR2 (germline): MNHEY, SMNVEV (reference sequence). The CDR3 extends over 14 amino acids. These sequences were also reported in another study, on T cells of mothers and their children.

This sequence was found in a boy aged 5 to 17 in good health. The V gene is TRBV27, the J gene TRBJ1-4, with TRBD1 identical over 7 bases. The sample consisted of blood. The CDR3 here is CASRQNRGEEKLFF. The CDR3 region has the DNA TGTGCCAGCCGCCAGAACAGGGGAGAGGAAAAACTGTTTTTT.